These 19 T cell receptor beta chains were all obtained from the same sample, sequenced in a study of blood T cells in healthy people across ages. A second PCR of roughly 7 to 11 cycles used a sample-barcoded 5' primer and a J-beta primer mix. In TCRdb, the 5' RACE reads were re-called with MiXCR into one record per CDR3 protein. The data show 800,000 or so distinct CDR3 sequences, approximately 67% seen once. Source material: blood. The receptors derive from a man aged 30 to 45 in good health.

In this sample, this clonotype turned up a few times. The chain has TRBV4-3 and TRBJ2-1; 11 bases fit TRBD2. This CDR3 region has 17 residues. Trimming took 2 bases from V and 5 from J; bases not matched to a gene: 8. Germline-derived CDR1 and CDR2 are LGHNA and YSLEER. The CDR3 here is CASSQTTSGGGNNEQFF. CDR3 nucleotides: TGCGCCAGCAGCCAAACAACTAGCGGGGGTGGCAACAATGAGCAGTTCTTC.

Here the CDR3 reads CASSVDGGGFTDEQFF. The CDR3 DNA reads TGTGCCAGCAGCGTAGATGGCGGGGGGTTCACGGATGAGCAGTTCTTC. V usage is TRBV9 and J usage is TRBJ2-1; 8 bases match TRBD2. Germline V gives CDR1 SGDLS, CDR2 YYNGEE. The CDR3 spans 16 residues. V lost 0 bases to trimming and J lost 8 bases; unmatched junction nucleotides: 10.

The chain has TRBV12-3 or TRBV12-4 and TRBJ2-4; D not resolved. CDR3 length: 11 residues. V dropped 0 bases and J dropped 14 bases, with 8 bases sitting between them. The CDR3 loop is CASSLAIVKYF. For the CDR3, the DNA is TGTGCCAGCAGTTTAGCAATAGTAAAGTACTTC.

The chain has TRBV15 and TRBJ2-4; either TRBD1 or TRBD2 may supply D (6 bases each). TRBJ2-7 matches the DNA end more closely, so the J call is doubtful. The length of the CDR3 is 14 residues. The germline V gene encodes CDR1 LNHNV and CDR2 YYDKDF (reference sequence). Written as DNA, the CDR3 is TGTGCCACCAGCAGAGTAGGGGGGCGGTACGAGCAGTACTTC. This gives the protein CATSRVGGRYEQYF.

The chain has TRBV9 and TRBJ2-1; D possibly corresponds to TRBD1 (5 bases). The CDR3 spans 17 residues. Germline V gene sequence: CDR1 SGDLS, CDR2 YYNGEE. V lost 4 bases and J 10 bases, leaving 27 bases between the germline ends. CDR3 coding DNA: TGTGCCAGCAGCCGCAAAGGGCAGGGATTCCCCTCTGGCGAGCAGTTCTTC. This encodes CASSRKGQGFPSGEQFF.

The sample holds one count of this clonotype. The CDR3 bases are TGTGCCAGCAGCTTGGACAGGAGGGCCTACGAGCAGTACTTC. Amino acids: CASSLDRRAYEQYF. This rearrangement joins TRBV7-2 to TRBJ2-5, with D tentatively TRBD1 (7 bases). The J call may be in error: the DNA end matches TRBJ2-7 better. The CDR3 has 14 residues. Germline V gene sequence: CDR1 SGHTA, CDR2 FQGNSA.

Concerning this clonotype itself: An end of the junction differs from the germline gene, which may be a read error. The chain recombines TRBV6-2 or TRBV6-3 with TRBJ2-1; 7 bases agree with TRBD2. This CDR3 is 11 amino acids long. CDR1 MNHEY and CDR2 SVGEGT come from the germline V gene. CDR3 DNA sequence: TGTGCCTGCAGTAGAGCGGGAGAGCAGTTCTTC. This sequence encodes CACSRAGEQFF.

V is TRBV11-2 and J is TRBJ2-5; 12 bases align to TRBD1. Germline V gives CDR1 SGHAT, CDR2 FQNNGV. The CDR3 is made up of 15 amino acids. V lost 3 bases to trimming and J lost 11 bases; unmatched junction nucleotides: 10. This CDR3 reads CASSFAGQGAGEQYF. The CDR3 nucleotides are TGTGCCAGCAGCTTTGCGGGACAGGGGGCGGGGGAGCAGTACTTC.

This chain links TRBV12-3 or TRBV12-4 with TRBJ1-2; D unclear. This CDR3 is built from 14 residues. The V gene lost 6 bases and the J gene lost 3 bases, with 14 bases spanning the gap. The CDR3 DNA reads TGTGCCAGCAGAGGAGGAGGTAGTGACTATGGCTACACCTTC. Protein product: CASRGGGSDYGYTF.

This clonotype was recorded once. J is TRBJ1-1 and V is TRBV3-1; D possibly corresponds to TRBD1 (6 bases). V was cut by 1 base and J by 3 bases, with 12 bases left in between. CDR3 length equals 15 residues. Germline values: CDR1 LGHDT, CDR2 YNNKEL (reference sequence). Written as DNA, the CDR3 is TGTGCCAGCAGCCAAGTCAGGGGAGGGGACACTGAAGCTTTCTTT. It codes for CASSQVRGGDTEAFF.

V gene TRBV15 combines with J gene TRBJ1-5, with D perhaps matching TRBD1 (6 bases). This CDR3 spans 17 amino acids. Germline V gives CDR1 LNHNV, CDR2 YYDKDF (reference sequence). With 3 bases removed from V and 6 bases from J, the gap between germline ends came to 21 bases. DNA of the CDR3: TGTGCCACCAGCAGTTTATATACCCTGTGGACAGCTCAGCCCCAGCATTTT. Encoded protein: CATSSLYTLWTAQPQHF.

This chain connects TRBV6-5 to TRBJ1-2; no firm D call. The CDR3 spans 14 residues. V was cut by 6 bases and J by 0 bases, with 11 bases left in between. The germline CDR1 and CDR2 sequences are MNHEY and SVGAGI. The CDR3 DNA reads as TGTGCCAGCAGGCCAGGAGGGCCTAACTATGGCTACACCTTC. This codes for CASRPGGPNYGYTF.

V usage is TRBV20-1 and J usage is TRBJ1-1; 9 positions agree with TRBD1. Germline V gives CDR1 DFQATT, CDR2 SNEGSKA (reference sequence). There are 18 residues in the CDR3. The V segment lost 3 bases and the J segment 0 bases; nucleotides outside the gene matches: 14. The CDR3 bases are TGCAGTGCTAGTCGACCGGGACAGGGATCTATCATGAACACTGAAGCTTTCTTT. Amino acids: CSASRPGQGSIMNTEAFF.

This clonotype was counted only a few times. The rearrangement joins TRBV27 to TRBJ2-6, with 9 bases matching TRBD1. The CDR3 contains 18 residues. With 3 bases clipped from V and 2 bases from J, the junction kept 8 bases outside the gene matches. Per germline, CDR1 MNHEY and CDR2 SMNVEV (reference sequence). CDR3 DNA: TGTGCCAGCAGTTTTCAACAGGGGGCGCCTACTGGGGCCAACGTCCTGACTTTC. Residues: CASSFQQGAPTGANVLTF.

The V gene is TRBV6-2 or TRBV6-3, the J gene TRBJ2-4; D possibly corresponds to TRBD2 (6 bases). The J call may be mistaken, given a closer DNA end match to TRBJ2-7. The germline V gene encodes CDR1 MNHEY and CDR2 SVGEGT. The CDR3 length is 14 residues. The CDR3 loop is CASSRSGLPDEQYF. CDR3 coding DNA: TGTGCCAGCAGCCGCTCCGGACTACCAGACGAGCAGTACTTC.

The V and J genes are TRBV4-3 and TRBJ2-5; D not certain. The CDR3 totals 17 residues. CDR1 is LGHNA and CDR2 is YSLEER in the germline V gene. V was pared by 3 bases and J by 0 bases, with 17 bases between. DNA for the CDR3: TGCGCCAGCAGCCAGCTTCTATTGGGAACGTACCAAGAGACCCAGTACTTC. Protein: CASSQLLLGTYQETQYF.

The V and J genes are TRBV27 and TRBJ1-2; D call uncertain. The CDR3 is made up of 13 amino acids. Germline loops: CDR1 MNHEY, CDR2 SMNVEV (reference sequence). V was trimmed by 9 bases and J by 6 bases, leaving 17 bases between them. The CDR3 loop reads CASRKLGSDGYTF. Here the CDR3 DNA reads TGTGCCAGTCGTAAGCTGGGGTCGGATGGCTACACCTTC.

This clonotype turned up a few times. The chain joins TRBV7-2 to TRBJ2-1; D might be TRBD2 (5 bases). Germline V gene data show CDR1 as SGHTA and CDR2 as FQGNSA. Trimming stripped 7 bases from V and 0 bases from J, with 19 bases between. The CDR3 spans 17 residues. The CDR3 sequence is CASTLWVAPYSYNEQFF. The CDR3 DNA is TGTGCCAGCACCCTTTGGGTAGCGCCTTACTCCTACAATGAGCAGTTCTTC.

This clonotype was counted ten times or more. The CDR3 spells CASSSNRQTEQYF. CDR3 in DNA: TGTGCCAGCAGCTCAAATAGGCAAACCGAGCAGTACTTC. The V call is TRBV7-2, the J call TRBJ2-7, with D uncertain. V was pared by 4 bases and J by 6 bases, with 13 bases between. The germline V gene has CDR1 SGHTA and CDR2 FQGNSA. The CDR3 spans 13 residues.